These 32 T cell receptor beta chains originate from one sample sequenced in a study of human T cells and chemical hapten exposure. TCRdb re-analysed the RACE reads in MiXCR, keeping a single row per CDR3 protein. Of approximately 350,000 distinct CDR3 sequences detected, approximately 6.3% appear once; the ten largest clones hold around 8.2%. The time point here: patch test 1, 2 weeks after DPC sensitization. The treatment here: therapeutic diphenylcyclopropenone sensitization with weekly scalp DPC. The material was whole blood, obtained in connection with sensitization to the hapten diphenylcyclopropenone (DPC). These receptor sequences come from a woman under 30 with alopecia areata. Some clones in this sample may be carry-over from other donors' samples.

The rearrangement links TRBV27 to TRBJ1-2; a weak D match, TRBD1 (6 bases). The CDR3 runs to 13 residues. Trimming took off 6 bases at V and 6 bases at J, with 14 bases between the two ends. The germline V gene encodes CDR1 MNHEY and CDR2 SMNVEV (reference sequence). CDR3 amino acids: CASRSTGMDGYTF. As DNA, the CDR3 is TGTGCCAGCAGATCTACAGGGATGGATGGCTACACCTTC.

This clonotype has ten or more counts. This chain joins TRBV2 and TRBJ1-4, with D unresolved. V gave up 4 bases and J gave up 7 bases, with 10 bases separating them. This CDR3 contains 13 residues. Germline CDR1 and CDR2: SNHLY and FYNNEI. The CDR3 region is CASSGSGGEKLFF. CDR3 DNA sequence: TGTGCCAGCAGTGGTTCCGGCGGTGAAAAACTGTTTTTT.

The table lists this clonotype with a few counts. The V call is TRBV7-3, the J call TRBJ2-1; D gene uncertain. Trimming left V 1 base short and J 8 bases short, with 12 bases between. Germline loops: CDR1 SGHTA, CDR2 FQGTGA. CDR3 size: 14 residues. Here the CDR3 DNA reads TGTGCCAGCAGCTTAATCTCCTCGGGCGATGAGCAGTTCTTC. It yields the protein CASSLISSGDEQFF.

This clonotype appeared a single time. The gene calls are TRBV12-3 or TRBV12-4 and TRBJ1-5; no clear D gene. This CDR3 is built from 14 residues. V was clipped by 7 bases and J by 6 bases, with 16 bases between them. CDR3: CASNLGASGQPQHF. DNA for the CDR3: TGTGCCAGCAATCTGGGCGCTTCTGGTCAGCCCCAGCATTTT.

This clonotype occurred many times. CDR3 residues: CASSPRTSGANVLTF. The CDR3 DNA reads TGTGCCAGCAGCCCACGGACCTCTGGGGCCAACGTCCTGACTTTC. The gene calls are TRBV5-8 and TRBJ2-6; no clear D gene. Germline lookup yields CDR1 SGHTS and CDR2 YDEGEE. CDR3 length: 15 residues. V shed 4 bases and J shed 0 bases, with 8 bases lying between them.

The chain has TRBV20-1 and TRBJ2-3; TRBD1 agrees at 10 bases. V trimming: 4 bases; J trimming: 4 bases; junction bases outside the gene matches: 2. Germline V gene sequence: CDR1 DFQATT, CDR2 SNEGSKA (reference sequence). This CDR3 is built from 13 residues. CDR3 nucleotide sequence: TGCAGTGCTACCGGGACAGGGGCAGATACGCAGTATTTT. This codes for CSATGTGADTQYF.

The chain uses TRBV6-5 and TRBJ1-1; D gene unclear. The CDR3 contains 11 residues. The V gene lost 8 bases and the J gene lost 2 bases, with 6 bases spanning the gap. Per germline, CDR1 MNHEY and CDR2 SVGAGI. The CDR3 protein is CASEINTEAFF. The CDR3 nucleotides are TGTGCCAGCGAAATAAACACTGAAGCTTTCTTT.

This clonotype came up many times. The CDR3 DNA reads as TGTGCCACCAGCTCGGGGGCCGTGAACACTGAAGCTTTCTTT. This sequence encodes CATSSGAVNTEAFF. The rearrangement uses TRBV24-1 and TRBJ1-1; a possible D gene is TRBD1 (6 bases). Germline V gene lookup returns CDR1 KGHDR and CDR2 SFDVKD. This CDR3 has 14 amino acids. V dropped 7 bases and J dropped 0 bases, with 11 bases sitting between them.

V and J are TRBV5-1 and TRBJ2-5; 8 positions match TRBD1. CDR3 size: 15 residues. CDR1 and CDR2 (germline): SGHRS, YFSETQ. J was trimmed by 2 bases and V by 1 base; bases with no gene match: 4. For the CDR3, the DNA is TGCGCCAGCAGCTTGACCGGGACAGGTCAAGAGACCCAGTACTTC. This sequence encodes CASSLTGTGQETQYF.

Here the CDR3 reads CASSQASGTGMELFF. DNA of the CDR3: TGTGCCAGCAGCCAAGCATCCGGGACAGGGATGGAACTGTTTTTT. This chain joins TRBV4-2 and TRBJ1-4; 9 positions match TRBD1. This CDR3 spans 15 amino acids. Per germline, CDR1 LGHNA and CDR2 YNFKEQ. V dropped 1 base and J dropped 12; count of bases not matched to a gene: 9.

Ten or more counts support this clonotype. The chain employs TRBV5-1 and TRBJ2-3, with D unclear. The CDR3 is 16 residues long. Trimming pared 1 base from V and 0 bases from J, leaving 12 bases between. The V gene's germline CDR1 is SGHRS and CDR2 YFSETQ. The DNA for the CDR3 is TGCGCCAGCAGCTTGAAGTTGACCGCTAGCACAGATACGCAGTATTTT. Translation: CASSLKLTASTDTQYF.

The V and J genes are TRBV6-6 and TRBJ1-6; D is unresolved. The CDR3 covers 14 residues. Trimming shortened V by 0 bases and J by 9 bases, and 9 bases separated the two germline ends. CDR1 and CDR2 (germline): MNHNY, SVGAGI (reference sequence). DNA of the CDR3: TGTGCCAGCAGTTACTCTCCGAAGTTTTCACCCCTCCACTTT. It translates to CASSYSPKFSPLHF.

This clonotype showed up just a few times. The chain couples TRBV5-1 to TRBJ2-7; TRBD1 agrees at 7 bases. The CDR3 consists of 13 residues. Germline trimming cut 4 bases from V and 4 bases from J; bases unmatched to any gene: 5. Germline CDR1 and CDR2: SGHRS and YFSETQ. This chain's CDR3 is CASSPDRRYEQYF. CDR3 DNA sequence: TGCGCCAGCAGCCCGGACAGGAGGTACGAGCAGTACTTC.

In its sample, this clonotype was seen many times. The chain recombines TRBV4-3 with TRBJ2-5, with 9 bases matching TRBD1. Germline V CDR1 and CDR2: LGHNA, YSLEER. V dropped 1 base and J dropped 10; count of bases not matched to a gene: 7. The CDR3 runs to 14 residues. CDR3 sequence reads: CASSQGHTGGNQYF. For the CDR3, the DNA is TGCGCCAGCAGCCAAGGTCATACAGGGGGCAACCAGTACTTC.

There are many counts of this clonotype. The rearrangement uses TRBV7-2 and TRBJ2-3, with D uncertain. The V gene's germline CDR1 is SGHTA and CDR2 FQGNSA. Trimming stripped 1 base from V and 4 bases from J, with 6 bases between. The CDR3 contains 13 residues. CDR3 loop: CASSLVDPDTQYF. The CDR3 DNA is TGTGCCAGCAGCTTAGTCGACCCAGATACGCAGTATTTT.

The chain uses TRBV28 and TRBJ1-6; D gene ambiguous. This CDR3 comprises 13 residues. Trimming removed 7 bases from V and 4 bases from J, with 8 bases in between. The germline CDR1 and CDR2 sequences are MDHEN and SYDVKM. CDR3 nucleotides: TGTGCCAGCACCACAGAATATAATTCACCCCTCCACTTT. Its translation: CASTTEYNSPLHF.

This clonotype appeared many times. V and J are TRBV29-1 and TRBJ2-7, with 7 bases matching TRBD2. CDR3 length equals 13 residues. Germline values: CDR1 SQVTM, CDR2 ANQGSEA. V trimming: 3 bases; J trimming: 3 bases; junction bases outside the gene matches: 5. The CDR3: CSVDLGGGYEQYF. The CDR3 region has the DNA TGCAGCGTTGACCTTGGGGGGGGCTACGAGCAGTACTTC.

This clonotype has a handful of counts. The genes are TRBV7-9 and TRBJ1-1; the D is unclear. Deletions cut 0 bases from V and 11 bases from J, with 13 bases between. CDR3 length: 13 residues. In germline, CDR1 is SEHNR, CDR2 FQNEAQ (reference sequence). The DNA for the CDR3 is TGTGCCAGCAGCTTAGCGATCGGGAAGATGGCTTTCTTT. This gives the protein CASSLAIGKMAFF.

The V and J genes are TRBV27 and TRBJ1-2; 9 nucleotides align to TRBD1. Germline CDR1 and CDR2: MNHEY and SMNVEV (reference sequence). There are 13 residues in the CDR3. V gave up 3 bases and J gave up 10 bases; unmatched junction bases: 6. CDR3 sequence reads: CASSFPGDRAYTF. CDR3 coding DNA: TGTGCCAGCAGTTTCCCGGGGGACAGGGCCTACACCTTC.

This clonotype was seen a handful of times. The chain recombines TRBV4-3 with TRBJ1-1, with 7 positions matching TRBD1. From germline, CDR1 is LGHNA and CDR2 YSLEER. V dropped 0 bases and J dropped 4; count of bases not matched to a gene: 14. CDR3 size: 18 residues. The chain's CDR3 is CASSQEWRTGTGGTEAFF. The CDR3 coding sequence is TGCGCCAGCAGCCAAGAGTGGAGGACAGGCACCGGGGGCACTGAAGCTTTCTTT.

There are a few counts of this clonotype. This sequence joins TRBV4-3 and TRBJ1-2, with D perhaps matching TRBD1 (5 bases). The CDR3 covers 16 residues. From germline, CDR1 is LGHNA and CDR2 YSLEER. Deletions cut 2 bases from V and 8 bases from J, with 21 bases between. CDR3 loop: CASSQLAGRSQEGYTF. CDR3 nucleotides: TGCGCCAGCAGCCAATTAGCGGGACGGTCTCAGGAAGGCTACACCTTC.

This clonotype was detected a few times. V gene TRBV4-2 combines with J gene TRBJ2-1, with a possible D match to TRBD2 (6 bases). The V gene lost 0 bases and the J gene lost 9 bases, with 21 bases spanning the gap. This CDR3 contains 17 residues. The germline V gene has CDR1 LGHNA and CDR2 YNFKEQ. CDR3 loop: CASSQDPEAGGFSEQFF. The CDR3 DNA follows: TGTGCCAGCAGCCAAGATCCGGAAGCGGGCGGATTTAGTGAGCAGTTCTTC.

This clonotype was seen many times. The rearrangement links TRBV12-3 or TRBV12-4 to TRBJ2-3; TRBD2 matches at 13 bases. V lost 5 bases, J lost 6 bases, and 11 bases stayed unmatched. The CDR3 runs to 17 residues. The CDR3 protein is CASSLWTSGGTRDTQYF. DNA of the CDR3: TGTGCCAGCAGTCTATGGACTAGCGGGGGAACGAGGGATACGCAGTATTTT.

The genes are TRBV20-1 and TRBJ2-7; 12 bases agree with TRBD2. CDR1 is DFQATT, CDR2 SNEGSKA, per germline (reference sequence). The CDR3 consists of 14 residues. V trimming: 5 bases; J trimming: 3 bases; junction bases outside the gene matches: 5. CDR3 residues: CSARLAGDRYEQYF. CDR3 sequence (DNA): TGCAGTGCTCGACTAGCGGGGGATCGCTACGAGCAGTACTTC.

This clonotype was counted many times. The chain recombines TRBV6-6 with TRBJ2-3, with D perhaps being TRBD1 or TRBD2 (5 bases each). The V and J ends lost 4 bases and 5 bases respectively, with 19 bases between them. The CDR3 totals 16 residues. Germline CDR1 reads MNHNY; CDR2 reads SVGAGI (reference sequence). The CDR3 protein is CASSLLVPRGEDTQYF. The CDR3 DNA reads TGTGCCAGCAGTTTACTCGTCCCGAGAGGGGAAGATACGCAGTATTTT.

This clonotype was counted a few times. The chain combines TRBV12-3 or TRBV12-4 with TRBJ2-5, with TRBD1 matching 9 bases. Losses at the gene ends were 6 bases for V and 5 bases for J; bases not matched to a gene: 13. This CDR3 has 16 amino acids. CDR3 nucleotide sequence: TGTGCCAGCAGACCGGGTGAGGGACAGGGAGGGGAGACCCAGTACTTC. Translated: CASRPGEGQGGETQYF.

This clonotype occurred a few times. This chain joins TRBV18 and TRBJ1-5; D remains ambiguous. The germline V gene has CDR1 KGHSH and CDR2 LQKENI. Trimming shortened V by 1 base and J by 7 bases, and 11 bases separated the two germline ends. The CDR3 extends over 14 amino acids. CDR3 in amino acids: CASSPLEGGQPQHF. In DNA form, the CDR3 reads TGTGCCAGCTCACCACTGGAGGGTGGGCAGCCCCAGCATTTT.

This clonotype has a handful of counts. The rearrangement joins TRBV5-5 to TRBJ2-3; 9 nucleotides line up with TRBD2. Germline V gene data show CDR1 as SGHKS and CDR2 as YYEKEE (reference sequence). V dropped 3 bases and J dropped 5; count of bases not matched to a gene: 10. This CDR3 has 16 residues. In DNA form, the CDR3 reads TGTGCCAGCAGCTCTTGGGCTAGCGGGGACGTAGATACGCAGTATTTT. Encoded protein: CASSSWASGDVDTQYF. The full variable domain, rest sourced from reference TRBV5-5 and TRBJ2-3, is DAGVTQSPTHLIKTRGQQVTLRCSPISGHKSVSWYQQVLGQGPQFIFQYYEKEERGRGNFPDRFSARQFPNYSSELNVNALLLGDSALYLCASSSWASGDVDTQYFGPGTRLTVL.

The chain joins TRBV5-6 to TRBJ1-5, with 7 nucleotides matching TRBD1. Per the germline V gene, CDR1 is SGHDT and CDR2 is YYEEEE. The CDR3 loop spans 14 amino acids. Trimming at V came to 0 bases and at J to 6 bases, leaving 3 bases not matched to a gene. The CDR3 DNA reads TGTGCCAGCAGCTTGGGCAGGGGGGGTCAGCCCCAGCATTTT. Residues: CASSLGRGGQPQHF. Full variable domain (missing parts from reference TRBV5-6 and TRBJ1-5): DAGVTQSPTHLIKTRGQQVTLRCSPKSGHDTVSWYQQALGQGPQFIFQYYEEEERQRGNFPDRFSGHQFPNYSSELNVNALLLGDSALYLCASSLGRGGQPQHFGDGTRLSIL.

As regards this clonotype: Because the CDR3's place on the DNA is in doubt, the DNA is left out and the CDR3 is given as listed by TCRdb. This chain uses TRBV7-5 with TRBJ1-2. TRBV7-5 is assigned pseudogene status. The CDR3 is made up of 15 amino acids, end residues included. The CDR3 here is CISVPALGRCYGYTF.

The CDR3 spells CASSLLQRGGTFF. CDR3 nucleotides: TGTGCCAGCAGTTTACTCCAGCGGGGGGGTACGTTCTTC. The chain joins TRBV27 to TRBJ2-1; 10 positions agree with TRBD2. Per germline, CDR1 MNHEY and CDR2 SMNVEV (reference sequence). The CDR3 is made up of 13 amino acids. Trimming removed 2 bases from V and 15 bases from J; junction bases left unmatched: 7.

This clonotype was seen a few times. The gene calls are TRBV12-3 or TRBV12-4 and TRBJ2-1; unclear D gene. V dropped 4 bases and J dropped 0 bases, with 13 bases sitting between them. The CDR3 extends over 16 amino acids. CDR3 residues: CASSSRGLSSYNEQFF. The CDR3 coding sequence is TGTGCCAGCAGTTCCCGTGGGTTAAGCTCCTACAATGAGCAGTTCTTC.